This TCR beta chain is from a study of early T cells in non-severe SARS-CoV-2 infection. In its sample, this clonotype was seen a few times. TCRdb redid the calling of the 5' RACE reads with MiXCR, one entry per CDR3 protein. The sample has some 75,000 distinct CDR3 sequences; approximately 14% are singletons. The sample was whole blood. The receptor's source is an adult who was a healthcare worker with PCR-confirmed SARS-CoV-2 infection or an uninfected control (not recorded which).

The CDR3 here is CSARQDRASYEQYF. DNA of the CDR3: TGCAGTGCTAGGCAGGACAGAGCCTCCTACGAGCAGTACTTC. V and J are TRBV20-1 and TRBJ2-7, with D possibly TRBD1 on 6 matching bases. Trimming left V 3 bases short and J 0 bases short, with 12 bases between. The CDR3 length is 14 residues. CDR1 is DFQATT, CDR2 SNEGSKA, per germline (reference sequence).